A single sample gave rise to the 27 T cell receptor beta chains below, sequenced in a study of blood T cell repertoires in COVID-19. Assay: immunoSEQ multiplex PCR; the TCRdb copy retains only in-frame clones and omits some. The sample carries 170,000 or so clones, roughly 89% recorded once. The sequencing input was peripheral blood. These receptors were collected from a woman aged 18-29 years who had recovered from COVID-19.

V gene TRBV5-8 combines with J gene TRBJ2-7; 7 bases align to TRBD2. The CDR3 is made up of 14 amino acids. Germline CDR1 and CDR2: SGHTS and YDEGEE. Germline trimming cut 1 base from V and 6 bases from J; bases unmatched to any gene: 7. Here the CDR3 DNA reads TGTGCCAGCAGCTTGTACGCGGGAGCGGGCGAGCAGTACGTC. Protein: CASSLYAGAGEQYV.

This clone was observed a few times. V and J are TRBV4-1 and TRBJ1-2; tentatively, D is TRBD1 (5 bases). Per the germline V gene, CDR1 is MGHRA and CDR2 is YSYEKL. Between the trimmed V and J ends, which lost 0 bases and 6 bases, there was a span of 23 bases. The CDR3 runs 18 residues. CDR3 sequence reads: CASSQESQILIGGDGYTF. The CDR3 region has the DNA TGCGCCAGCAGCCAAGAAAGTCAGATTCTGATCGGAGGGGATGGCTACACCTTC.

V gene TRBV19 combines with J gene TRBJ2-4; TRBD2 is a possible D gene (6 bases). V gave up 0 bases and J gave up 8 bases, with 11 bases separating them. CDR1 LNHDA and CDR2 SQIVND come from the germline V gene (reference sequence). The CDR3 contains 14 residues. The CDR3 nucleotides read TGTGCCAGTAGTATAGATCGACAGCGGGACATTCAGTACTTC. It is translated as CASSIDRQRDIQYF.

This sequence joins TRBV7-9 and TRBJ1-2; 7 bases match TRBD1. Looked up from germline, CDR1 is SEHNR and CDR2 is FQNEAQ (reference sequence). CDR3 length: 14 amino acids. The ends lost 5 bases at V and 8 bases at J; junction bases unmatched: 11. The CDR3 sequence: CASSPQTGLWGYTF. The DNA of the CDR3 is TGTGCCAGCAGCCCGCAGACAGGGCTGTGGGGCTACACCTTC.

The chain is built from TRBV6-2 or TRBV6-3 and TRBJ2-5; TRBD2 might be the D (6 bases). CDR1 is MNHEY, CDR2 SVGEGT, per germline. The ends were cut back, 0 bases at V and 4 bases at J, with 9 bases in the middle. The CDR3 is made up of 14 amino acids. The CDR3: CASSYSPSAETQYF. CDR3 in DNA: TGTGCCAGCAGTTACTCACCTAGCGCAGAGACCCAGTACTTC.

The count of this clone is one. This chain uses TRBV6-2 or TRBV6-3 with TRBJ2-2; TRBD1 matches 7 bases. The germline gives CDR1 MNHEY, CDR2 SVGEGT. This CDR3 region has 15 residues. V was pared by 5 bases and J by 6 bases, with 9 bases of the junction left unmatched. The DNA of the CDR3 is TGTGCCAGCAGTCCGACCCGAGGGGGCGCCGGGGAGCTGTTTTTT. Residues: CASSPTRGGAGELFF.

V is TRBV5-4 and J is TRBJ2-3; TRBD2 is a possible D gene (6 bases). The CDR3 has 17 amino acids. Germline CDR1 is SGHNT and CDR2 is YYREEE (reference sequence). V was cut by 4 bases and J by 5 bases, with 23 bases left in between. The CDR3 nucleotides read TGTGCCAGCAGCCCCGATAGGGACTTATCAAGGGGAGATACGCAGTATTTT. Its translation is CASSPDRDLSRGDTQYF.

The V and J genes are TRBV4-1 and TRBJ1-1, with 7 bases identical to TRBD1. The CDR3 sequence is 17 residues long. Germline CDR1 MGHRA, CDR2 YSYEKL. Trimming at V came to 0 bases and at J to 0 bases, leaving 7 bases not matched to a gene. CDR3 sequence reads: CASSQERTGPMNTEAFF. The DNA for the CDR3 is TGCGCCAGCAGCCAAGAAAGGACAGGACCAATGAACACTGAAGCTTTCTTT.

The J gene is TRBJ2-1, the V gene TRBV4-1, with D possibly matching TRBD1 (6 bases). The CDR3 contains 13 residues. CDR1 and CDR2 (germline): MGHRA, YSYEKL. The V end lost 1 base, the J end lost 6 bases, and 7 bases lay between the germline ends. CDR3 loop: CASSQARGNEQFF. The CDR3 bases are TGCGCCAGCAGCCAAGCCAGGGGCAATGAGCAGTTCTTC.

This rearrangement joins TRBV2 to TRBJ2-2, with a tentative D call TRBD1 (5 bases). This CDR3 is 14 amino acids long. V lost 2 bases, J lost 5 bases, and 9 bases lay in between. Germline CDR1 and CDR2: SNHLY and FYNNEI. The CDR3 region has the DNA TGTGCCAGCAGTGAACAGGGTGGAACCGGGGAGCTGTTTTTT. It is translated as CASSEQGGTGELFF.

V gene TRBV19 combines with J gene TRBJ2-5; 14 bases are shared with TRBD2. J gave up 3 bases and V 6 bases, and 9 bases lay outside the gene matches. This CDR3 has 17 amino acids. The germline CDR1 and CDR2 sequences are LNHDA and SQIVND (reference sequence). Written as DNA, the CDR3 is TGTGCCAGTAGGCGCCTGGGGACTAGCGGGAGAAAAGAGACCCAGTACTTC. Translated: CASRRLGTSGRKETQYF.

The chain uses TRBV6-2 or TRBV6-3 and TRBJ1-5, with D possibly being TRBD1 (5 bases). V gave up 0 bases and J gave up 5 bases, with 20 bases separating them. This CDR3 region has 18 residues. CDR1 is MNHEY and CDR2 is SVGEGT in the germline V gene. The CDR3 DNA is TGTGCCAGCAGTTACTCGATATGGTGGAGGGGAAGCGATCAGCCCCAGCATTTT. Amino acids: CASSYSIWWRGSDQPQHF.

The rearrangement uses TRBV30 and TRBJ2-2, with 7 bases aligning to TRBD1. V lost 3 bases, J lost 6 bases, and 4 bases stayed unmatched. CDR3 length: 13 amino acids. Germline V CDR1 and CDR2: GTSNPN, SVGIG (reference sequence). The CDR3 DNA reads TGTGCCTGGAGCTCAGGGGGTTCCGGGGAGCTGTTTTTT. The encoded protein is CAWSSGGSGELFF.

The chain couples TRBV6-4 to TRBJ2-5; TRBD2 aligns across 9 bases. The CDR3 is 13 amino acids. Germline CDR1 MRHNA, CDR2 SNTAGT. Trimming cost V 7 bases and J 3 bases; bases outside gene matches: 3. In DNA, the CDR3 is TGTGCCAGCAAGGCGGGGGGGGAAGAGACCCAGTACTTC. It is translated as CASKAGGEETQYF.

The chain joins TRBV6-2 or TRBV6-3 to TRBJ2-5, with 7 bases fitting TRBD1. Trimming cost V 5 bases and J 4 bases; bases outside gene matches: 10. The CDR3 has 15 amino acids. Germline V gene sequence: CDR1 MNHEY, CDR2 SVGEGT. DNA of the CDR3: TGTGCCAGCAGTGCCACAGGGGAAAGGAGAGAGACCCAGTACTTC. Amino acids: CASSATGERRETQYF.

The V call is TRBV10-3, the J call TRBJ2-5, with 9 bases that match TRBD1. The CDR3 is 15 residues long. CDR1 is ENHRY and CDR2 is SYGVKD in the germline V gene. J lost 2 bases, V lost 4 bases, and 5 bases had no gene match. Here the CDR3 DNA reads TGTGCCATCAGTGGGACAGGGGCGAATCAAGAGACCCAGTACTTC. Encoded protein: CAISGTGANQETQYF.

The V call is TRBV6-5, the J call TRBJ1-2, with 10 bases lining up with TRBD1. This CDR3 is 14 amino acids long. Germline CDR1 is MNHEY and CDR2 is SVGAGI. V shed 4 bases and J 7 bases; nucleotides not matched to a gene: 6. CDR3 coding DNA: TGTGCCAGCAGTTCCACGACAGGGGGCGGTGGCTACACCTTC. Translation: CASSSTTGGGGYTF.

CDR3 nucleotides: TGTGCCAGCAGCTTACTATGGCAGGGTAGGACGGACCAAGAGACCCAGTACTTC. This encodes CASSLLWQGRTDQETQYF. The chain couples TRBV7-6 to TRBJ2-5, with D tentatively TRBD1 (5 bases). Deletions cut 2 bases from V and 0 bases from J, with 19 bases between. The CDR3 sequence is 18 residues long. The V gene's germline CDR1 is SGHVS and CDR2 FNYEAQ.

The chain is built from TRBV7-2 and TRBJ2-5; 13 nucleotides align to TRBD2. Trimming cost V 3 bases and J 0 bases; bases outside gene matches: 1. The CDR3 runs 16 residues. Germline CDR1 and CDR2: SGHTA and FQGNSA. The CDR3 region has the DNA TGTGCCAGCAGCTTGGGACTAGCGGGGAACCAAGAGACCCAGTACTTC. This sequence encodes CASSLGLAGNQETQYF.

The chain has TRBV4-3 and TRBJ1-1; 10 nucleotides agree with TRBD1. V was pared by 4 bases and J by 5 bases, with 4 bases of the junction left unmatched. Germline CDR1 and CDR2: LGHNA and YSLEER. The CDR3 is 14 residues long. In DNA form, the CDR3 reads TGCGCCAGCAGCCTCCGGACAGGGGGGACTGAAGCTTTCTTT. Residues: CASSLRTGGTEAFF.

The gene calls are TRBV3-1 (or the pseudogene TRBV3-2) and TRBJ1-2; TRBD1 is a possible D gene (5 bases). V dropped 4 bases and J dropped 0 bases, with 6 bases sitting between them. The CDR3 extends over 13 amino acids. CDR1 is LGHDT, CDR2 YNNKEL, per germline (reference sequence). CDR3 bases: TGTGCCAGCAGCCCGACAGCTAACTATGGCTACACCTTC. Encoded protein: CASSPTANYGYTF.

The gene calls are TRBV3-1 (or the pseudogene TRBV3-2) and TRBJ1-6; 7 bases are a match to TRBD1. V shed 0 bases and J 4 bases; nucleotides not matched to a gene: 9. Germline values: CDR1 LGHDT, CDR2 YNNKEL (reference sequence). The CDR3 runs 18 residues. The CDR3 bases are TGTGCCAGCAGCCAAGATGGTGAAGGGGACAGTTATAATTCACCCCTCCACTTT. It encodes CASSQDGEGDSYNSPLHF.

V usage is TRBV19 and J usage is TRBJ2-2, with 9 bases lining up with TRBD1. Germline V gives CDR1 LNHDA, CDR2 SQIVND (reference sequence). This CDR3 has 15 amino acids. J lost 4 bases, V lost 10 bases, and 10 bases had no gene match. CDR3 nucleotides: TGTGCCACTAAAGGACAGGGGAGGGGCACCGGGGAGCTGTTTTTT. It encodes CATKGQGRGTGELFF.

This clone was seen once. V and J are TRBV7-2 and TRBJ2-5, with 9 bases identical to TRBD2. Germline lookup yields CDR1 SGHTA and CDR2 FQGNSA. This CDR3 has 13 amino acids. V shed 3 bases, J shed 6 bases, and the junction held 2 bases outside the gene matches. DNA of the CDR3: TGTGCCAGCAGCTTTAGCGGGGGAAAGACCCAGTACTTC. Translated, it gives CASSFSGGKTQYF.

This sequence joins TRBV24-1 and TRBJ2-1; 8 positions agree with TRBD2. V gave up 6 bases and J gave up 2 bases; unmatched junction bases: 2. The V gene's germline CDR1 is KGHDR and CDR2 SFDVKD. The CDR3 is 14 residues long. The CDR3 bases are TGTGCCACCAGTCAAGCGGGGGCCTACAATGAGCAGTTCTTC. It encodes CATSQAGAYNEQFF.

This chain connects TRBV5-6 to TRBJ2-3; 10 nucleotides agree with TRBD2. The CDR3 has 16 amino acids. Germline CDR1 is SGHDT and CDR2 is YYEEEE. Losses at the gene ends were 3 bases for V and 2 bases for J; bases not matched to a gene: 6. Here the CDR3 reads CASSSRLAGVTDTQYF. The CDR3 DNA sequence: TGTGCCAGCAGCTCCCGCCTAGCGGGGGTCACAGATACGCAGTATTTT.

The chain recombines TRBV7-9 with TRBJ2-7; TRBD1 matches 7 bases. The V segment lost 1 base and the J segment 3 bases; nucleotides outside the gene matches: 6. Looked up from germline, CDR1 is SEHNR and CDR2 is FQNEAQ (reference sequence). CDR3 length: 15 residues. The CDR3 protein is CASSLDSQGVYEQYF. In nucleotides, the CDR3 is TGTGCCAGCAGCTTAGATTCGCAGGGGGTCTACGAGCAGTACTTC.